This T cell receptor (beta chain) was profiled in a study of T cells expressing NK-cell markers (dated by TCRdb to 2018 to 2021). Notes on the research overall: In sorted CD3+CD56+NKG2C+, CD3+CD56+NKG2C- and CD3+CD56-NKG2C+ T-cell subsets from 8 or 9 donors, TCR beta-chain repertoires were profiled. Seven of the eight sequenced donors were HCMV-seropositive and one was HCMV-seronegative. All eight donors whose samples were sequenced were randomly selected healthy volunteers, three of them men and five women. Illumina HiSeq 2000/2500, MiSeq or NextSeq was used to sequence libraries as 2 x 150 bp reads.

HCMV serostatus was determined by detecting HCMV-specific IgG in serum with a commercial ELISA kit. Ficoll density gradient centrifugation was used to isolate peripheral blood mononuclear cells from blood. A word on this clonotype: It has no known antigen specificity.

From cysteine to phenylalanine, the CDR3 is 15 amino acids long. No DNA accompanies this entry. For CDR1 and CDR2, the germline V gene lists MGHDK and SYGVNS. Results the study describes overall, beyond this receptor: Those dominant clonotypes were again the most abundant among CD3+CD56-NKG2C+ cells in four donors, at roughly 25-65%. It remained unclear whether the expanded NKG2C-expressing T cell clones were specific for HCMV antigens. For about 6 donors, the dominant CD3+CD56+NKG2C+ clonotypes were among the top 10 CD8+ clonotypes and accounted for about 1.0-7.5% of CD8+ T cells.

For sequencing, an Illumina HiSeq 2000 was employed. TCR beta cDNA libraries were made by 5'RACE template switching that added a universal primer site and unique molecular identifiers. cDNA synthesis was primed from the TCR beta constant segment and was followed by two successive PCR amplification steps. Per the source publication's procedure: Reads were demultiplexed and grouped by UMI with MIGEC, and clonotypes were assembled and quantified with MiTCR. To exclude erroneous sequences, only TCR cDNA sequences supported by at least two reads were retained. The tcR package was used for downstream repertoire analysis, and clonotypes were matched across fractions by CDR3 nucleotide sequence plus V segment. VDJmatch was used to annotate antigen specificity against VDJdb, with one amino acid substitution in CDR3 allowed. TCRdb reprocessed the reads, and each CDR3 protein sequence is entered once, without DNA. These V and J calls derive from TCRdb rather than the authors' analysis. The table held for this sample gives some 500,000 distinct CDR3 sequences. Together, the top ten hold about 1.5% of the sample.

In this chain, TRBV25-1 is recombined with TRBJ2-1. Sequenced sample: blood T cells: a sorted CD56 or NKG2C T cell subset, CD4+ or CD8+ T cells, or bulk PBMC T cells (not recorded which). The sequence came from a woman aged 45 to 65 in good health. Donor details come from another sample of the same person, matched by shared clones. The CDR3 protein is CATEPAGVWDNEQFF.